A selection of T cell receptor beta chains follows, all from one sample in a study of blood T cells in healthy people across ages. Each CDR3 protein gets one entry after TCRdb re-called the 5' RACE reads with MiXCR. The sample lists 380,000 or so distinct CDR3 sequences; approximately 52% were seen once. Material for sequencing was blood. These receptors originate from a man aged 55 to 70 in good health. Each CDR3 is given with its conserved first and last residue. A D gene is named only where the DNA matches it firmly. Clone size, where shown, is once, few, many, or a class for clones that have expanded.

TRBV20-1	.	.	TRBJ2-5	TGCAGTGCCTTGGAGGGAATGGAGACCCAGTACTTC	CSALEGMETQYF
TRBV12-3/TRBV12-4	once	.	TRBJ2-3	TGTGCCAGCAGTACCCGTAGAGTCACCACAGATACGCAGTATTTT	CASSTRRVTTDTQYF
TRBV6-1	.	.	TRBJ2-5	TGTGCTAGCAGTGCCACCGGGAGCGTGGTGACCCAGTACTTC	CASSATGSVVTQYF
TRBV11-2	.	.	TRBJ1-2	TGTGCCAGCAGCTTAGATGGGAGCAATAACTATGGCTACACCTTC	CASSLDGSNNYGYTF
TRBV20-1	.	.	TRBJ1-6	TGCAGTGCTAGAGACTACGGAGGAAATAATTCACCCCTCCACTTT	CSARDYGGNNSPLHF
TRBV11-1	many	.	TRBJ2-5	TGTGCCAGCAGCTTTCGAGTAGCGGCACATCAAGAGACCCAGTACTTC	CASSFRVAAHQETQYF
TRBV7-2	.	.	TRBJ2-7	TGTGCCAGCAGCTCCGGGACCTACTACGAGCAGTACTTC	CASSSGTYYEQYF
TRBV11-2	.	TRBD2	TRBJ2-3	TGTGCCAGCAGCTTAGGGAGGGGTTCTAGCGGGAGGGCCGGAAGGACAGATACGCAGTATTTT	CASSLGRGSSGRAGRTDTQYF
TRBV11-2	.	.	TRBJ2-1	TGTGCCAGCAGCTCCGTGTCCCGACCCAGGCTAGAGAGGTATGAGCAGTTCTTC	CASSSVSRPRLERYEQFF
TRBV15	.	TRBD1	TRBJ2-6	TGTGCCACCAGCAGAGGTTCGGGACAGTTAAGCTCTGGGGCCAACGTCCTGACTTTC	CATSRGSGQLSSGANVLTF
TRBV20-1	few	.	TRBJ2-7	TGCAGTGCTAGAGAAGGACGGTCCTACGAGCAGTACTTC	CSAREGRSYEQYF
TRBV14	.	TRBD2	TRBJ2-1	TGTGCCAGCAGCCACCTACTAGCGGGTTACAATGAGCAGTTCTTC	CASSHLLAGYNEQFF
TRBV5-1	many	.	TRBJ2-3	TGCGCCAGCAGCTTGGGACAGTTGCTGGATACGCAGTATTTT	CASSLGQLLDTQYF
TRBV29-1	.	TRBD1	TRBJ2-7	TGCAGCGTCCACGGACAGGGGGACGAGCAGTACTTC	CSVHGQGDEQYF
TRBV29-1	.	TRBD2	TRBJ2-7	TGCAGCGTTGGACTAGCGCTCTCCTACGAGCAGTACTTC	CSVGLALSYEQYF
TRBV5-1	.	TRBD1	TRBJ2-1	TGCGCCAGCAGCGTATCCACGGGACAGGGATACAATGAGCAGTTCTTC	CASSVSTGQGYNEQFF
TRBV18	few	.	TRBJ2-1	TGTGCCAGCTCACCAGAACTTCAGGAGTCAGATGAGCAGTTCTTC	CASSPELQESDEQFF
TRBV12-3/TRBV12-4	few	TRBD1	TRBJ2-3	TGTGCCAGCAGTCCGGGACAGGTCCTAGAGGCGCAGTATTTT	CASSPGQVLEAQYF